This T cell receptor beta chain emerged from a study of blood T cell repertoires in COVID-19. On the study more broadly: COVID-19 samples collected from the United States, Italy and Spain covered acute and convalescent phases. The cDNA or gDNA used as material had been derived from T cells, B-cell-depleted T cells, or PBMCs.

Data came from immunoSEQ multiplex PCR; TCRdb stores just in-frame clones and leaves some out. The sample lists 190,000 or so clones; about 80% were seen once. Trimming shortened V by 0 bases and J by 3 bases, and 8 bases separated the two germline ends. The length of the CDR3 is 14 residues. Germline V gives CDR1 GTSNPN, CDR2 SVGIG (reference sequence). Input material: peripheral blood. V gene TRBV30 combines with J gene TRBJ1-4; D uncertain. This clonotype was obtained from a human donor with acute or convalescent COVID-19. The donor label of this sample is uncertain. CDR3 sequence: CAWSVQTANEKLFF. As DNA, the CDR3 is TGTGCCTGGAGTGTACAGACGGCTAATGAAAAACTGTTTTTT.